The sequence of this T cell receptor beta chain was determined in a study of PD-1 blockade in classical Hodgkin lymphoma. At the level of the study: It was nivolumab at 3 mg/kg, given intravenously every 2 weeks, that patients received. Regarding the study as a whole: Newly diagnosed patients had diversity similar to the baseline diversity of complete responders.

Here immunoSEQ multiplex PCR was the method, and the copy in TCRdb shows in-frame clones only, minus some. The sample has 43,000 or so clones, about three quarters seen once. In the case of this clone: Antigen unknown.

V was pared by 0 bases and J by 0 bases, with 6 bases between. The CDR3 is 14 residues long. CDR1 is SGHNT, CDR2 YYREEE, per germline (reference sequence). Sample time point: cycle 4 day 1 (C4D1), after 6 weeks of nivolumab. All patients relapsed after autologous stem cell transplantation, and brentuximab vedotin exposure varied. Patients had relapsed/refractory classical Hodgkin lymphoma with complete response, partial response or progressive disease as best response. V gene TRBV5-4 combines with J gene TRBJ1-1; perhaps TRBD1 as D (5 bases). Source: peripheral blood mononuclear cells (PBMCs), taken before the fourth cycle of nivolumab. The source of this sequence is a human donor with classical Hodgkin lymphoma. The CDR3 spells CASSLGQMNTEAFF. The CDR3 nucleotides read TGTGCCAGCAGCTTGGGACAGATGAACACTGAAGCTTTCTTT.